These 32 T cell receptor beta chains share one sample of origin, sequenced in a study of blood T cell repertoires in COVID-19. Using immunoSEQ multiplex PCR, the repertoire was profiled, and TCRdb retains in-frame clones only, with some absent. The sample has 300,000 or so clones; about 84% are singletons. The specimen was peripheral blood. All receptors derive from a woman in her forties or fifties with acute or convalescent COVID-19.

The V call is TRBV30, the J call TRBJ1-1; 8 nucleotides match TRBD1. The CDR3 is 13 amino acids. The ends lost 8 bases at V and 5 bases at J; junction bases unmatched: 10. Germline CDR1 and CDR2: GTSNPN and SVGIG (reference sequence). In nucleotides, the CDR3 is TGTGCCCGGGAAGCCACAGGGGGAACTGAAGCTTTCTTT. Translating gives CAREATGGTEAFF.

The genes are TRBV7-3 and TRBJ2-7, with 15 bases identical to TRBD2. The germline CDR1 and CDR2 sequences are SGHTA and FQGTGA. V trimming: 5 bases; J trimming: 7 bases; junction bases outside the gene matches: 9. The CDR3 consists of 16 residues. The CDR3 nucleotides are TGTGCCAGCAGCCCCGGGACTAGCGGGAGGCATTCGGAGCAGTACTTC. It specifies CASSPGTSGRHSEQYF.

This clone occurred once. The chain carries TRBV2 and TRBJ2-7, with 8 bases aligning to TRBD1. Per the germline V gene, CDR1 is SNHLY and CDR2 is FYNNEI. This CDR3 is 14 amino acids long. Germline trimming cut 6 bases from V and 1 base from J; bases unmatched to any gene: 5. CDR3 protein: CASSWTGRSYEQYF. In DNA form, the CDR3 reads TGTGCCAGCAGCTGGACAGGGAGGTCCTACGAGCAGTACTTC.

The chain uses TRBV28 and TRBJ1-6, with TRBD1 matching over 9 bases. The trim removed 10 bases at V and 7 bases at J, leaving 5 bases unmatched. From germline, CDR1 is MDHEN and CDR2 SYDVKM. There are 13 residues in the CDR3. The CDR3 nucleotides are TGTGCCACCCGGGACAGGGAAAATTCACCCCTCCACTTT. This sequence encodes CATRDRENSPLHF. Full variable domain (remainder filled in from reference TRBV28 and TRBJ1-6): DVKVTQSSRYLVKRTGEKVFLECVQDMDHENMFWYRQDPGLGLRLIYFSYDVKMKEKGDIPEGYSVSREKKERFSLILESASTNQTSMYLCATRDRENSPLHFGNGTRLTVT.

Concerning this clone: In the same sample, other DNA sequences code for this CDR3. The V call is TRBV15, the J call TRBJ1-5; D gene uncertain. CDR3 length equals 12 residues. Between the trimmed V and J ends, which lost 0 bases and 6 bases, there was a span of 3 bases. The germline V gene has CDR1 LNHNV and CDR2 YYDKDF (reference sequence). DNA for the CDR3: TGTGCCACCAGCAGAGATAGTCAGCCCCAGCATTTT. This codes for CATSRDSQPQHF.

This chain connects TRBV7-4 to TRBJ1-4; D is uncertain. Germline lookup yields CDR1 SGHVT and CDR2 SQSDAQ. V lost 0 bases and J lost 0, with 11 bases in between. This CDR3 has 17 amino acids. CDR3 sequence (DNA): TGTGCCAGCAGCTTAGCTTCGCGGTTTGCAACTAATGAAAAACTGTTTTTT. Its translation is CASSLASRFATNEKLFF.

This chain uses TRBV19 with TRBJ2-7; 12 bases line up with TRBD2. The CDR3 totals 15 residues. The germline CDR1 and CDR2 sequences are LNHDA and SQIVND (reference sequence). V lost 6 bases, J lost 4 bases, and 7 bases stayed unmatched. The CDR3 DNA is TGTGCCAGTAGCGTCACTAGCGGGAGGCTTTACGAGCAGTACTTC. This sequence encodes CASSVTSGRLYEQYF.

A note on this clone: No conserved phenylalanine or tryptophan ends this CDR3, so it is likely a read error. The DNA is left out, because the CDR3 cannot be placed on it with certainty; the CDR3 is given as TCRdb lists it. V and J are TRBV30 and TRBJ2-3; no check of the table's D call, TRBD2, against the DNA was made. The CDR3 contains 12 residues when both ends are counted. The V gene's germline CDR1 is GTSNPN and CDR2 SVGIG (reference sequence). CDR3 loop: CAWNSLAGGPIL.

The chain joins TRBV4-2 to TRBJ2-1, with D tentatively TRBD2 (5 bases). The germline V gene has CDR1 LGHNA and CDR2 YNFKEQ. The V end was cut by 0 bases, the J end by 9 bases, with 12 bases between. This CDR3 contains 14 residues. The CDR3 region has the DNA TGTGCCAGCAGCCAAGAGGTCCGAGGGAGTGAGCAGTTCTTC. This gives the protein CASSQEVRGSEQFF.

The chain's CDR3 is CASRPHRTDGEQHF. CDR3 coding DNA: TGTGCCAGTAGACCCCATAGGACAGACGGAGAGCAGCATTTT. The gene calls are TRBV19 and TRBJ1-5, with D tentatively TRBD1 (6 bases). V lost 6 bases to trimming and J lost 13 bases, with 22 bases between them. Germline CDR1 and CDR2: LNHDA and SQIVND (reference sequence). The CDR3 runs to 14 residues.

V gene TRBV7-9 combines with J gene TRBJ1-5; 7 bases line up with TRBD1. There are 15 residues in the CDR3. Trimming at V came to 4 bases and at J to 4 bases, leaving 7 bases not matched to a gene. Germline V lookup: CDR1 SEHNR, CDR2 FQNEAQ (reference sequence). The DNA of the CDR3 is TGTGCCAGCAGCTCGAGCTCAGGGGGGAATCAGCCCCAGCATTTT. This encodes CASSSSSGGNQPQHF.

Here the CDR3 reads CASSLNSYGYTF. For the CDR3, the DNA is TGTGCCAGCAGCTTAAACAGCTATGGCTACACCTTC. J is TRBJ1-2 and V is TRBV5-6; no clear D gene. Trimming removed 2 bases at V and 4 bases at J, with 6 bases between. CDR3 length: 12 amino acids. Germline CDR1 reads SGHDT; CDR2 reads YYEEEE.

The chain uses TRBV4-1 and TRBJ2-1, with D possibly TRBD2 on 5 matching bases. The germline CDR1 and CDR2 sequences are MGHRA and YSYEKL. The CDR3 extends over 12 amino acids. The V gene lost 0 bases and the J gene lost 9 bases, with 6 bases spanning the gap. Written as DNA, the CDR3 is TGCGCCAGCAGCCAAGAAGGACTTGAGCAGTTCTTC. It specifies CASSQEGLEQFF.

The chain is built from TRBV7-9 and TRBJ2-7; perhaps TRBD2 as D (6 bases). The CDR3 runs to 13 residues. The V and J ends lost 5 bases and 7 bases respectively, with 15 bases between them. Germline assignment: CDR1 SEHNR and CDR2 FQNEAQ (reference sequence). The CDR3 spells CASSPETRGEQYF. CDR3 DNA: TGTGCCAGCAGCCCGGAGACGCGGGGAGAGCAGTACTTC.

The chain employs TRBV29-1 and TRBJ2-5; 9 bases fit TRBD2. The CDR3 extends over 18 amino acids. The V gene end was trimmed by 0 bases and the J gene end by 5 bases; junction bases not matched to a gene: 16. Germline-derived CDR1 and CDR2 are SQVTM and ANQGSEA. The CDR3 here is CSVEDPLAGRPRLETQYF. Written as DNA, the CDR3 is TGCAGCGTTGAAGATCCCCTAGCGGGACGGCCAAGATTGGAGACCCAGTACTTC.

This clone came up a few times. The genes are TRBV28 and TRBJ2-7, with 10 nucleotides matching TRBD2. The V gene's germline CDR1 is MDHEN and CDR2 SYDVKM. The trim removed 1 base at V and 3 bases at J, leaving 18 bases unmatched. This CDR3 contains 20 residues. This chain's CDR3 is CASSLFMRARSGRAFYEQYF. CDR3 in DNA: TGTGCCAGCAGTTTATTTATGCGGGCTCGGAGCGGGAGGGCCTTCTACGAGCAGTACTTC.

This clone was detected once. The chain carries TRBV5-6 and TRBJ2-3; 8 nucleotides line up with TRBD2. V gave up 6 bases and J gave up 3 bases; unmatched junction bases: 9. This CDR3 spans 15 amino acids. The germline V gene has CDR1 SGHDT and CDR2 YYEEEE. CDR3 bases: TGTGCCAGCATCCGGAGCGGGAGTGGTACAGATACGCAGTATTTT. Amino acid sequence: CASIRSGSGTDTQYF.

The J gene is TRBJ2-1, the V gene TRBV29-1, with TRBD2 matching 7 bases. The V gene end was trimmed by 7 bases and the J gene end by 0 bases; junction bases not matched to a gene: 9. This CDR3 comprises 15 residues. Germline assignment: CDR1 SQVTM and CDR2 ANQGSEA. The DNA for the CDR3 is TGCAGCGCGCAGACTAGCCCGAGCTCCTACAATGAGCAGTTCTTC. Translation: CSAQTSPSSYNEQFF.

The chain is built from TRBV7-9 and TRBJ1-1; the match to TRBD1 covers 7 bases. The J segment lost 2 bases and the V segment lost 7 bases, leaving 4 bases of the junction unmatched. Germline CDR1 SEHNR, CDR2 FQNEAQ (reference sequence). The CDR3 is 13 amino acids. This chain's CDR3 is CASTWDRNTEAFF. The DNA for the CDR3 is TGTGCCAGCACCTGGGACAGAAACACTGAAGCTTTCTTT.

The chain links TRBV5-4 to TRBJ2-7; D might be TRBD1 (5 bases). Between the trimmed V and J ends, which lost 0 bases and 0 bases, there was a span of 22 bases. The CDR3 is 19 amino acids. Germline V lookup: CDR1 SGHNT, CDR2 YYREEE (reference sequence). The CDR3 nucleotides read TGTGCCAGCAGCTTGGGGGGCTATTTCGGCGGCCCCGCCTCCTACGAGCAGTACTTC. Its translation: CASSLGGYFGGPASYEQYF.

This clone turned up a few times. V is TRBV28 and J is TRBJ1-5; D not certain. The germline CDR1 and CDR2 sequences are MDHEN and SYDVKM. The CDR3 spans 15 residues. V was pared by 2 bases and J by 3 bases, with 11 bases between. The CDR3 is CASSLSGRDNQPQHF. CDR3 DNA sequence: TGTGCCAGCAGTTTAAGCGGGAGAGACAATCAGCCCCAGCATTTT.

This clone has just one count. The V gene is TRBV4-3, the J gene TRBJ1-5; a weak D match, TRBD1 (6 bases). Trimming removed 0 bases from V and 5 bases from J, with 14 bases in between. Germline CDR1 LGHNA, CDR2 YSLEER. CDR3 length equals 16 residues. The CDR3 sequence: CASSQDLVDRDQPQHF. The CDR3 DNA reads TGCGCCAGCAGCCAAGATCTCGTGGACAGAGATCAGCCCCAGCATTTT.

V gene TRBV4-2 combines with J gene TRBJ2-3; 11 bases are shared with TRBD2. The trim removed 1 base at V and 2 bases at J, leaving 5 bases unmatched. CDR3 length: 17 amino acids. The germline V gene has CDR1 LGHNA and CDR2 YNFKEQ. The CDR3 is CASSQGLAGKHTDTQYF. The CDR3 DNA reads TGTGCCAGCAGCCAAGGACTAGCGGGAAAGCACACAGATACGCAGTATTTT.

The chain recombines TRBV6-6 with TRBJ1-3; D call uncertain. The germline CDR1 and CDR2 sequences are MNHNY and SVGAGI (reference sequence). Trimming took 8 bases from V and 1 from J, leaving 12 bases between them. CDR3 length: 14 residues. CDR3 nucleotides: TGTGCCAGCTCCACTTGGACTTCTGGAAACACCATATATTTT. It translates to CASSTWTSGNTIYF.

J is TRBJ2-2 and V is TRBV19, with a possible D match to TRBD2 (6 bases). Germline V gene sequence: CDR1 LNHDA, CDR2 SQIVND (reference sequence). The CDR3 is made up of 15 amino acids. Trimming shortened V by 3 bases and J by 6 bases, and 14 bases separated the two germline ends. The CDR3 DNA reads TGTGCCAGTAGTATGACTAGTAGGAGACCCGGGGAGCTGTTTTTT. Translated, it gives CASSMTSRRPGELFF.

The V and J genes are TRBV7-2 and TRBJ2-1; the match to TRBD2 covers 12 bases. CDR1 and CDR2 (germline): SGHTA, FQGNSA. This CDR3 spans 16 amino acids. With V trimmed by 5 bases and J by 8 bases, 10 bases remained unmatched. DNA for the CDR3: TGTGCCAGCAGCCGCCCCACTAGCGGGAGGACAGATGAGCAGTTCTTC. Amino acid sequence: CASSRPTSGRTDEQFF.

The rearrangement links TRBV6-5 to TRBJ2-7, with 7 positions matching TRBD1. The V and J ends lost 6 bases and 2 bases, in that order; junction bases with no gene match: 1. The CDR3 length is 12 residues. Germline CDR1 and CDR2: MNHEY and SVGAGI. The CDR3 nucleotides are TGTGCCAGCAGACAGGGGACCTACGAGCAGTACTTC. Translated, it gives CASRQGTYEQYF.

This chain uses TRBV5-4 with TRBJ2-3; TRBD1 might be the D (5 bases). CDR1 SGHNT and CDR2 YYREEE come from the germline V gene (reference sequence). The CDR3 has 14 residues. Trimming removed 2 bases from V and 5 bases from J, with 12 bases in between. DNA for the CDR3: TGTGCCAGCAGCTTTGGGCCCAGGGAAGATACGCAGTATTTT. This encodes CASSFGPREDTQYF.

The chain combines TRBV9 with TRBJ2-3; possibly TRBD2 for D (6 bases). Germline CDR1 reads SGDLS; CDR2 reads YYNGEE. The V gene lost 6 bases and the J gene lost 5 bases, with 13 bases spanning the gap. The CDR3 is 13 residues long. CDR3 nucleotide sequence: TGTGCCAGCACCGTTTCCGGGGGAGATACGCAGTATTTT. It specifies CASTVSGGDTQYF.

The rearrangement uses TRBV6-5 and TRBJ2-1, with D possibly TRBD2 on 5 matching bases. V was trimmed by 8 bases and J by 1 base, leaving 6 bases between them. Germline lookup yields CDR1 MNHEY and CDR2 SVGAGI. The length of the CDR3 is 12 residues. This CDR3 reads CASGRSYNEQFF. The CDR3 DNA reads TGTGCCAGCGGGAGATCCTACAATGAGCAGTTCTTC.

The chain links TRBV3-1 (or the pseudogene TRBV3-2) to TRBJ1-5, with a weak D call TRBD1 (6 bases). The CDR3 runs 17 residues. Trimming cost V 1 base and J 0 bases, with 13 bases left between them. Looked up from germline, CDR1 is LGHDT and CDR2 is YNNKEL (reference sequence). The CDR3 bases are TGTGCCAGCAGCCAAGCCCCACAGGGATATAGCAATCAGCCCCAGCATTTT. It specifies CASSQAPQGYSNQPQHF.

CDR3 nucleotide sequence: TGTGCCAGCAGCTTGGGCGTTCCAGGTGGGAGCACTGAAGCTTTCTTT. This codes for CASSLGVPGGSTEAFF. The chain recombines TRBV5-4 with TRBJ1-1; D is undetermined. The germline gives CDR1 SGHNT, CDR2 YYREEE (reference sequence). The CDR3 is 16 residues long. Trimming took 0 bases from V and 4 from J, leaving 16 bases between them.